The clone carrying this TCR beta chain was seen a single time. Clones were read by immunoSEQ multiplex PCR, and TCRdb kept only the in-frame ones, dropping some. Of 150,000 or so clones listed, approximately 90% are singletons. This entry belongs to a study of blood T cell repertoires in COVID-19. The germline V and J ends were trimmed by 2 bases and 3 bases, with 7 bases remaining between them. The CDR3 runs 14 residues. Looked up from germline, CDR1 is LGHNA and CDR2 is YNFKEQ. Source material: peripheral blood. The chain joins TRBV4-2 to TRBJ2-2; a weak D match, TRBD1 (5 bases). This clonotype was sampled from a woman in her 70s with COVID-19, enrolled during active disease. This chain's CDR3 is CASSQRQHTGELFF. CDR3 nucleotides: TGTGCCAGCAGCCAACGACAGCACACCGGGGAGCTGTTTTTT.